This T cell receptor beta chain was recorded in a study of tumor T cells in aggressive B-cell lymphoma. Germline V gene sequence: CDR1 MNHEY, CDR2 SMNVEV (reference sequence). V shed 2 bases and J shed 0 bases, with 20 bases lying between them. CDR3 length: 19 residues. TCRdb's copy holds only in-frame clones and misses some; the assay was immunoSEQ multiplex PCR. Counted here are 650 to 800 clones, approximately 90% occurring once; the ten biggest clones make up about 4.3%. The sequenced material came from tumor tissue. This receptor was obtained from an adult with diffuse large B cell lymphoma. The rearrangement links TRBV27 to TRBJ1-5, with D hard to call. CDR3 amino acids: CASSLRGMPPGYSNQPQHF. DNA of the CDR3: TGTGCCAGCAGTTTACGGGGTATGCCCCCTGGTTATAGCAATCAGCCCCAGCATTTT.